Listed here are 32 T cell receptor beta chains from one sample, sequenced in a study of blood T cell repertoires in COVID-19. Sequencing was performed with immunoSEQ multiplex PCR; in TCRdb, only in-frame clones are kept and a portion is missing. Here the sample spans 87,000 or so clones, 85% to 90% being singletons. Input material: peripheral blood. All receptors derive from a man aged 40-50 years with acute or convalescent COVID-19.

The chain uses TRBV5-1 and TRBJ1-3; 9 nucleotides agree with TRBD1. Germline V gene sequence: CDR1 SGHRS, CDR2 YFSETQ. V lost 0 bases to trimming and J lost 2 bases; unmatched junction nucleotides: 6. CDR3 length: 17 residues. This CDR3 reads CASSLEGQGGPGNTIYF. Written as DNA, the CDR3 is TGCGCCAGCAGCTTGGAGGGACAGGGTGGCCCTGGAAACACCATATATTTT.

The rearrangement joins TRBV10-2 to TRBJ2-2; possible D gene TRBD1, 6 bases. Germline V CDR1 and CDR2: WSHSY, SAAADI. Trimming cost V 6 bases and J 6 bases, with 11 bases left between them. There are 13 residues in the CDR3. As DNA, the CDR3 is TGCGCCAGCAGGACAGGAACATCCGGGGAGCTGTTTTTT. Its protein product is CASRTGTSGELFF.

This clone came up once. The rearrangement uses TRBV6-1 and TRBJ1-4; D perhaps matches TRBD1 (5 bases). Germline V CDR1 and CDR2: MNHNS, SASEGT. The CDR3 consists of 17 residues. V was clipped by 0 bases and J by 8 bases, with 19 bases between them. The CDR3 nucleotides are TGTGCCAGCAGTGAAGCCCACAGGAGGGCGCGGGGGGAAAAACTGTTTTTT. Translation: CASSEAHRRARGEKLFF.

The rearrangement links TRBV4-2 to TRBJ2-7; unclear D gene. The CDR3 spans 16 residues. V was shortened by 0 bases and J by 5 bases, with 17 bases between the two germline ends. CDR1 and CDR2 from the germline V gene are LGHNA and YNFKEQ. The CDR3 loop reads CASSQDRSQVWHEQYF. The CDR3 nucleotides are TGTGCCAGCAGCCAAGATCGGTCCCAGGTATGGCACGAGCAGTACTTC.

The CDR3 DNA follows: TGTGCCAGCAGTAATAGCACAGATACGCAGTATTTT. It encodes CASSNSTDTQYF. This sequence joins TRBV13 and TRBJ2-3; no clear D gene. Germline V gene sequence: CDR1 PRHDT, CDR2 FYEKMQ (reference sequence). The CDR3 is 12 residues long. Between the trimmed V and J ends, which lost 6 bases and 0 bases, there was a span of 4 bases.

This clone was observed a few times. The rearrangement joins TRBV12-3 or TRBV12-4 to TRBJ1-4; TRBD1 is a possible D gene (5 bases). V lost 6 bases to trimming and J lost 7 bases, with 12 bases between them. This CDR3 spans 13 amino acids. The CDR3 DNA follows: TGTGCCAGCAGCGGAGGGGTTCCTGAAAAACTGTTTTTT. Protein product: CASSGGVPEKLFF.

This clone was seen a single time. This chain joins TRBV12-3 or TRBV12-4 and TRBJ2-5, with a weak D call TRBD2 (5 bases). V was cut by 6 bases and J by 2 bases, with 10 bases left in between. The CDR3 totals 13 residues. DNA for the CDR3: TGTGCCAGCAGGCGACTAAAACAAGAGACCCAGTACTTC. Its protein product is CASRRLKQETQYF.

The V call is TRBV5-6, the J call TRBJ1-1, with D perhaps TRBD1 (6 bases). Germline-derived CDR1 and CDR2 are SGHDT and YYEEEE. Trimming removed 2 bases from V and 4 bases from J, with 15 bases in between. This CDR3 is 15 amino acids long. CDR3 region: CASSLRRGYFTEAFF. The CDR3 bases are TGTGCCAGCAGCTTACGAAGGGGGTATTTCACTGAAGCTTTCTTT.

CDR3 nucleotide sequence: TGTGCCAGCAGCTTAGTGCCTGATGCGGAGGGCCGTGGTGAGCAGTTCTTC. Its translation: CASSLVPDAEGRGEQFF. The rearrangement uses TRBV7-9 and TRBJ2-1, with D possibly being TRBD2 (6 bases). Germline V gene sequence: CDR1 SEHNR, CDR2 FQNEAQ (reference sequence). The CDR3 has 17 amino acids. The ends were cut back, 1 base at V and 9 bases at J, with 22 bases in the middle.

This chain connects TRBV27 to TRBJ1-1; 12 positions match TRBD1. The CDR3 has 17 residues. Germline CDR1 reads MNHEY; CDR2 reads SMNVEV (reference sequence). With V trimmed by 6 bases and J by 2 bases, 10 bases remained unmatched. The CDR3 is CASRGTGGAWGNTEAFF. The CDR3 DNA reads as TGTGCCAGCAGGGGGACAGGGGGCGCATGGGGCAACACTGAAGCTTTCTTT.

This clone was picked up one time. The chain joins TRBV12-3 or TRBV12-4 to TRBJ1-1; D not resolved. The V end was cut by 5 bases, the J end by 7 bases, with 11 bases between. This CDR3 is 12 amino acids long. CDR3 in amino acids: CASSDRGYEAFF. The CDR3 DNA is TGTGCCAGCAGTGACCGGGGATATGAAGCTTTCTTT.

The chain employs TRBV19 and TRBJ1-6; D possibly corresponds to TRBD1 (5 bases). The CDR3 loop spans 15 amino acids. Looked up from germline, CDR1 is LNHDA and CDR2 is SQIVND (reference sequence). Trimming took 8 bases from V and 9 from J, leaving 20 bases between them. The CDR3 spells CASGVDPAGLSPLHF. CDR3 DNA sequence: TGTGCCAGTGGAGTAGACCCGGCAGGGCTTTCACCCCTCCACTTT.

The CDR3 loop is CASSKQGNGANVLTF. The CDR3, as DNA: TGTGCCAGCAGTAAGCAGGGGAATGGGGCCAACGTCCTGACTTTC. The rearrangement joins TRBV6-5 to TRBJ2-6, with D maybe TRBD1 (6 bases). The CDR3 has 15 residues. With 5 bases removed from V and 3 bases from J, the gap between germline ends came to 11 bases. Germline V gene lookup returns CDR1 MNHEY and CDR2 SVGAGI.

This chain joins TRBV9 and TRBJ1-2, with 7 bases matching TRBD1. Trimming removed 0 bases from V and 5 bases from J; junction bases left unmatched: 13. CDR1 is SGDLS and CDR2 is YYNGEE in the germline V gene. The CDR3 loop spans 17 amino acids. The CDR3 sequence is CASSVARSAGGSYGYTF. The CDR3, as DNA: TGTGCCAGCAGCGTAGCACGTTCGGCAGGGGGTAGTTATGGCTACACCTTC.

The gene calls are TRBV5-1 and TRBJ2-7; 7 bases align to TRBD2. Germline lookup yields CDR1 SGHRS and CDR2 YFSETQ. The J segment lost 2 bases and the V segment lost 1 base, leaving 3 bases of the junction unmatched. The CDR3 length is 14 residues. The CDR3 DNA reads TGCGCCAGCAGCTTGAAACTAGCGACCTACGAGCAGTACTTC. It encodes CASSLKLATYEQYF.

CDR3 nucleotides: TGTGCCTGGGGGGTGGGAGGAGGCTACACCTTC. It is translated as CAWGVGGGYTF. This chain joins TRBV30 and TRBJ1-2; D is ambiguous. The CDR3 extends over 11 amino acids. Germline loops: CDR1 GTSNPN, CDR2 SVGIG (reference sequence). V was shortened by 5 bases and J by 8 bases, with 12 bases between the two germline ends.

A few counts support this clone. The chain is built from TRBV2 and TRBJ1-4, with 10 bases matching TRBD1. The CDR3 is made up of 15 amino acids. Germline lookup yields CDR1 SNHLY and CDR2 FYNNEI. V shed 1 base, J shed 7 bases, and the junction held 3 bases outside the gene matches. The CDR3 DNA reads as TGTGCCAGCAGTGAAGTCGGGACAGGGGCTGAAAAACTGTTTTTT. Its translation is CASSEVGTGAEKLFF.

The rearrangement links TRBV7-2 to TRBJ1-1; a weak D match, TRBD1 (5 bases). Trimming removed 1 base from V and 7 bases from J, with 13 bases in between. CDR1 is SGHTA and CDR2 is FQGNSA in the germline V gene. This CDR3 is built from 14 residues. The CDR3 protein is CASSLVVGVSEAFF. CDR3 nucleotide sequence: TGTGCCAGCAGCTTAGTAGTAGGGGTTAGTGAAGCTTTCTTT. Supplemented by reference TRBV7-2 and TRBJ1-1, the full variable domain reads GAGVSQSPSNKVTEKGKDVELRCDPISGHTALYWYRQSLGQGLEFLIYFQGNSAPDKSGLPSDRFSAERTGGSVSTLTIQRTQQEDSAVYLCASSLVVGVSEAFFGQGTRLTVV.

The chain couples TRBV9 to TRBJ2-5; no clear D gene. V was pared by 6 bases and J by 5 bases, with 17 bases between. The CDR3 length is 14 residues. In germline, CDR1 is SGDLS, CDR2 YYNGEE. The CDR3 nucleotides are TGTGCCAGCACCCCCACGCCCGCCGGGGAGACCCAGTACTTC. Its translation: CASTPTPAGETQYF.

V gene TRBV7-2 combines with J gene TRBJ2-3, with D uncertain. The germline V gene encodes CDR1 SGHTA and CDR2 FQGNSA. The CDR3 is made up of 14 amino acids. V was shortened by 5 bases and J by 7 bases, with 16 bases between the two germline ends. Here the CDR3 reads CASSKRLAPNTQYF. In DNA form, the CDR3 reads TGTGCCAGCAGCAAACGACTGGCCCCGAATACGCAGTATTTT.

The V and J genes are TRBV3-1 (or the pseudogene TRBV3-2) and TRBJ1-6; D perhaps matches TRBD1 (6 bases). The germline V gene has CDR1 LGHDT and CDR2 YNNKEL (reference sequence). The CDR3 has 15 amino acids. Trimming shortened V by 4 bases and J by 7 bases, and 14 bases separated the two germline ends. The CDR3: CASSLQGTGNSPLHF. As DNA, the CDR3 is TGTGCCAGCAGCCTCCAGGGGACGGGCAATTCACCCCTCCACTTT.

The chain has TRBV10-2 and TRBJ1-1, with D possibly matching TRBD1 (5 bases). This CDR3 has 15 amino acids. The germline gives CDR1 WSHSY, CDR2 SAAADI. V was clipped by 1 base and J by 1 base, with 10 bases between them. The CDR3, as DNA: TGCGCCAGCAGTGAGTTAAGGGGTACGAACACTGAAGCTTTCTTT. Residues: CASSELRGTNTEAFF.

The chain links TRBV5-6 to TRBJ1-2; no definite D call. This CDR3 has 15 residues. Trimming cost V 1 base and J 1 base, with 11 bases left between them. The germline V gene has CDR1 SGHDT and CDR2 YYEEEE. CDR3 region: CASSLTPGVNYGYTF. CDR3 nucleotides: TGTGCCAGCAGCTTGACTCCCGGAGTTAACTATGGCTACACCTTC.

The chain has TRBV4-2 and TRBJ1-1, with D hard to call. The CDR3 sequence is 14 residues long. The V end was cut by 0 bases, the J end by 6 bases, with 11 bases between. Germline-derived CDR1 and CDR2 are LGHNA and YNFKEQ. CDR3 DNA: TGTGCCAGCAGCCAAGAGTCTTTACGCGCTGAAGCTTTCTTT. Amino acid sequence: CASSQESLRAEAFF.

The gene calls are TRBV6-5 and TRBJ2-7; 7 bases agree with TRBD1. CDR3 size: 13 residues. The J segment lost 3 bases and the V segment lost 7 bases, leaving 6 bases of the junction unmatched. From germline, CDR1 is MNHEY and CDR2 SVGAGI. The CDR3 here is CASNRQGLYEQYF. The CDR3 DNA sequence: TGTGCCAGCAACAGACAGGGCCTCTACGAGCAGTACTTC.

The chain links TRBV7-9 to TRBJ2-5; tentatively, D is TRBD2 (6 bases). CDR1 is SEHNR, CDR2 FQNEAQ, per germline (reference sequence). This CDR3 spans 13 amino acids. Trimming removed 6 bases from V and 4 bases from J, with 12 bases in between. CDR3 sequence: CASRRGDLETQYF. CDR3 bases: TGTGCCAGCAGGCGGGGCGACTTAGAGACCCAGTACTTC.

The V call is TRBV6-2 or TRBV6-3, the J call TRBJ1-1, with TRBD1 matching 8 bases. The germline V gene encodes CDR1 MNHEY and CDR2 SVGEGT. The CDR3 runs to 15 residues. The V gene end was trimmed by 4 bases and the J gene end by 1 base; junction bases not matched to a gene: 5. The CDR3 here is CASSWVGQGNTEAFF. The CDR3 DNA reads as TGTGCCAGCAGTTGGGTAGGACAGGGGAACACTGAAGCTTTCTTT.

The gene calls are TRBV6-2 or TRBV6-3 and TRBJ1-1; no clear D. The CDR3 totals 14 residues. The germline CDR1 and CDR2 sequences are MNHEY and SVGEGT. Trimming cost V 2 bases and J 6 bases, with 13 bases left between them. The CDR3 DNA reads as TGTGCCAGCAGTTACCATCGGACTTCAGCTGAAGCTTTCTTT. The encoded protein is CASSYHRTSAEAFF.

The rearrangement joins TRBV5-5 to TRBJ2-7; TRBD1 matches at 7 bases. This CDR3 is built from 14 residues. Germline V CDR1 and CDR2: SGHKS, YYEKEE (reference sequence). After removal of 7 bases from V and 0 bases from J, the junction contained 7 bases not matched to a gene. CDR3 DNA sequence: TGTGCCAGCGCAACAGGGGCAAGCTCCTACGAGCAGTACTTC. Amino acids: CASATGASSYEQYF.

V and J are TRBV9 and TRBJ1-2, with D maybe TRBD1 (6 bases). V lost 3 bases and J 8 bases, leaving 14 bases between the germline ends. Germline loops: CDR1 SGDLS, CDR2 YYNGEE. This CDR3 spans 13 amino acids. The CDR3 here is CASSETTGRGYTF. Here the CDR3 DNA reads TGTGCCAGCAGCGAGACAACAGGGCGCGGCTACACCTTC.

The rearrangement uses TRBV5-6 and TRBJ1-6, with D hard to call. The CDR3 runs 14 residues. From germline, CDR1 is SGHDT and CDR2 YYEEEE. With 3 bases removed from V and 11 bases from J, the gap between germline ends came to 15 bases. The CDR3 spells CASSSPGSFTPLHF. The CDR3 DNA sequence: TGTGCCAGCAGCTCTCCGGGGAGTTTCACACCCCTCCACTTT. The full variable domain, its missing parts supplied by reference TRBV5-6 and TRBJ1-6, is DAGVTQSPTHLIKTRGQQVTLRCSPKSGHDTVSWYQQALGQGPQFIFQYYEEEERQRGNFPDRFSGHQFPNYSSELNVNALLLGDSALYLCASSSPGSFTPLHFGNGTRLTVT.

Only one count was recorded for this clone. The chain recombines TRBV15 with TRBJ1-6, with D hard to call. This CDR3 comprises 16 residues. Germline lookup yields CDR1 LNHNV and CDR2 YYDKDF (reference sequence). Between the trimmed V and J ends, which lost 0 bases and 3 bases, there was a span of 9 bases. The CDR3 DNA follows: TGTGCCACCAGCAGAGATCCGTCCCTCTATAATTCACCCCTCCACTTT. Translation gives CATSRDPSLYNSPLHF.